Listed below are T cell receptor beta chains from one sample, sequenced in a study of T cell repertoires in aging, cancer and after chemotherapy. MiXCR, applied by TCRdb to the multiplex PCR reads, yields one record per CDR3 protein. The sample contains roughly 6,000 distinct CDR3 sequences, 38% of which appear only once. The sample consisted of blood. The receptors were gathered from a human donor with a blood cancer. Each CDR3 is given with its conserved first and last residue. The order of the fields is J gene, clone size, D gene, V gene, CDR3 protein, CDR3 DNA. D genes are given only for firm matches. Only some rows state a clone size, as once, few, many or a class for expanded clones.

TRBJ2-7,medium-sized,-,TRBV19,CASSVPGTSTYEQYF,TGTGCCAGTAGTGTTCCCGGGACCTCGACCTACGAGCAGTACTTC
TRBJ1-2,-,-,TRBV27,CASARGGGGYGYTF,TGTGCCAGCGCAAGAGGGGGGGGAGGCTATGGCTACACCTTC
TRBJ2-7,-,TRBD1,TRBV20-1,CSAKPRDRAFHEQYF,TGCAGTGCTAAACCCCGGGACAGGGCGTTCCACGAGCAGTACTTC
TRBJ2-5,-,-,TRBV30,CAWSVRGPLGTQYF,TGTGCCTGGAGTGTTAGGGGACCCCTTGGGACCCAGTACTTC
TRBJ1-2,-,TRBD1,TRBV4-3,CASSPQTGDGYTF,TGCGCCAGCAGCCCACAGACAGGGGATGGCTACACCTTC
TRBJ1-1,-,TRBD1,TRBV29-1,CSVGTGGNTEAFF,TGCAGCGTTGGGACAGGGGGGAACACTGAAGCTTTCTTT
TRBJ1-6,few,-,TRBV5-5,CASSLETHRVGNSPLHF,TGTGCCAGCAGCTTGGAGACCCACAGGGTGGGGAATTCACCCCTCCACTTT
TRBJ1-5,-,-,TRBV6-1,CASGTNQPQHF,TGTGCCAGCGGGACCAATCAGCCCCAGCATTTT
TRBJ1-1,-,-,TRBV5-4,CASSLGGGGRRNTEAFF,TGTGCCAGCAGCTTGGGGGGCGGGGGGCGCAGGAACACTGAAGCTTTCTTT
TRBJ1-4,-,-,TRBV19,CASRPGKSNEKLFF,TGTGCCAGTAGGCCGGGAAAGTCCAATGAAAAACTGTTTTTT
TRBJ2-7,-,-,TRBV19,CASSPAAYEQYF,TGTGCCAGCTCACCAGCGGCCTACGAGCAGTACTTC
TRBJ1-2,few,-,TRBV27,CASSPGGDYGYTF,TGTGCCAGCAGCCCGGGGGGGGACTATGGCTACACCTTC
TRBJ2-1,-,TRBD2,TRBV5-1,CASRKIKSGGSYNEQFF,TGCGCCAGCAGAAAAATCAAAAGCGGGGGATCCTACAATGAGCAGTTCTTC
TRBJ2-3,-,-,TRBV7-6,CASSLAGGSGTDTQYF,TGTGCCAGCAGCTTAGCGGGGGGTAGCGGCACAGATACGCAGTATTTT
TRBJ2-2,-,TRBD2,TRBV20-1,CSALGLAGSTGELFF,TGCAGTGCTTTGGGACTAGCGGGATCTACCGGGGAGCTGTTTTTT
TRBJ2-1,few,TRBD2,TRBV13,CASSPAGTTNNEQFF,TGTGCCAGCAGCCCAGCCGGGACTACAAACAATGAGCAGTTCTTC
TRBJ2-7,medium-sized,-,TRBV29-1,CSVESGTPGGNEQYF,TGCAGCGTGGAATCAGGGACTCCGGGCGGTAACGAGCAGTACTTC
TRBJ2-3,-,-,TRBV10-3,CAISVTGSRSDTQYF,TGTGCCATCAGTGTAACCGGGAGCAGATCAGATACGCAGTATTTT
TRBJ1-1,-,TRBD1,TRBV19,CASSPMHGTGFTEAFF,TGTGCCAGTAGTCCCATGCACGGGACAGGGTTCACTGAAGCTTTCTTT
TRBJ2-7,-,TRBD1,TRBV5-6,CASSHTTGGIYEQYF,TGTGCCAGCAGCCATACGACAGGGGGCATATACGAGCAGTACTTC
TRBJ1-6,-,-,TRBV20-1,CSARKSYNSPLHF,TGCAGTGCTAGGAAAAGCTATAATTCACCCCTCCACTTT
TRBJ2-7,few,TRBD1,TRBV19,CASSIVAPDRASSYEQYF,TGTGCCAGTAGTATAGTAGCCCCAGACAGGGCATCGTCCTACGAGCAGTACTTC
TRBJ2-7,-,-,TRBV12-3/TRBV12-4,CASSSEEFGEQYF,TGTGCCAGCAGTTCGGAGGAATTCGGCGAGCAGTACTTC
TRBJ2-7,-,TRBD2,TRBV6-5,CASTQGLAGAEF,TGCGCCAGCACCCAGGGACTAGCGGGAGCAGAATTC
TRBJ1-3,-,-,TRBV28,CASSRGGHGNTIYF,TGTGCCAGCAGTAGGGGAGGACACGGAAACACCATATATTTT
TRBJ2-7,-,-,TRBV20-1,CSNRVPDREQYF,TGCAGTAACCGGGTCCCCGATCGCGAGCAGTACTTC
TRBJ2-7,-,-,TRBV19,CASSPRVDSAYEQYF,TGTGCCAGCAGCCCCCGAGTCGACAGTGCCTACGAGCAGTACTTC
TRBJ2-3,few,-,TRBV4-2,CASSQVRDTQYF,TGTGCCAGCAGCCAAGTGAGAGATACGCAGTATTTT
TRBJ2-1,-,TRBD2,TRBV12-3/TRBV12-4,CASSLVRGTSGSGFSYNEQFF,TGTGCCAGCAGTTTAGTTAGGGGAACTAGCGGGAGTGGGTTCTCCTACAATGAGCAGTTCTTC
TRBJ2-5,-,-,TRBV11-1,CASSDRKKGGVKETQYF,TGTGCCAGCAGCGACCGGAAAAAGGGCGGGGTAAAAGAGACCCAGTACTTC
TRBJ2-3,medium-sized,-,TRBV11-1,CASSLARASGDTQYF,TGTGCCAGCAGCTTAGCCCGGGCTTCTGGAGATACGCAGTATTTT
TRBJ2-1,-,TRBD2,TRBV12-3/TRBV12-4,CASSLRHRTSGVGNEQFF,TGTGCCAGCAGTTTGAGGCATCGGACTAGCGGTGTGGGGAATGAGCAGTTCTTC
TRBJ2-7,-,-,TRBV5-6,CASSRLEGGTHEQYF,TGTGCCAGCAGCCGCCTTGAGGGGGGGACGCACGAGCAGTACTTC